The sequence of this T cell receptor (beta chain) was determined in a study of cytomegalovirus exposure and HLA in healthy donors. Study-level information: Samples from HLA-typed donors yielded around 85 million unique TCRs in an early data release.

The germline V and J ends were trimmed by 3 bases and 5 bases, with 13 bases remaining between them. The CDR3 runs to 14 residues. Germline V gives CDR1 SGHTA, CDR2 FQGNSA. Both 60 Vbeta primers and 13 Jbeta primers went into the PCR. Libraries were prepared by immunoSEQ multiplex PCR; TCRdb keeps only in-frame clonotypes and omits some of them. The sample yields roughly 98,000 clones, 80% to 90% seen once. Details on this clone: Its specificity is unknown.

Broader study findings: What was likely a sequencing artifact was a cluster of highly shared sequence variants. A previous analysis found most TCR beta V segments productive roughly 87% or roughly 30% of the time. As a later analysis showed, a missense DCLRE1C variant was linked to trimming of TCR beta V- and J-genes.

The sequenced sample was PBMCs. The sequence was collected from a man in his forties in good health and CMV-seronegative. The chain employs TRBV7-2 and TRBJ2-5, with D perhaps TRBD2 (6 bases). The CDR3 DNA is TGTGCCAGCAGCTTCTTCGGGGGACGGGAGACCCAGTACTTC. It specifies CASSFFGGRETQYF.